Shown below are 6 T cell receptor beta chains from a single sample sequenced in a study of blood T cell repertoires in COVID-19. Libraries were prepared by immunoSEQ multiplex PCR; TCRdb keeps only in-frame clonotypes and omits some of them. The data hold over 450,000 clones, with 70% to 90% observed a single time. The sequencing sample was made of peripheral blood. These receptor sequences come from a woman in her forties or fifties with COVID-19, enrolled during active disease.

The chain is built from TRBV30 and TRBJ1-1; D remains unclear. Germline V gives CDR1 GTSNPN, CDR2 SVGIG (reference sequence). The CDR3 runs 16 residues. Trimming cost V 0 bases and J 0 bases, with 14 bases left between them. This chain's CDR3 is CAWSVGGLVLNTEAFF. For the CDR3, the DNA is TGTGCCTGGAGTGTTGGAGGTTTGGTCTTGAACACTGAAGCTTTCTTT.

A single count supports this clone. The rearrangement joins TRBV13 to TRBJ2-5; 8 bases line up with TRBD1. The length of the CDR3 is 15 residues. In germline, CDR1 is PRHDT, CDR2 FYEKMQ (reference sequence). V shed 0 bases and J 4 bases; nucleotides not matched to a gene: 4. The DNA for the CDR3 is TGTGCCAGCAGCTTAGGGACAGGGGACGGAGAGACCCAGTACTTC. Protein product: CASSLGTGDGETQYF.

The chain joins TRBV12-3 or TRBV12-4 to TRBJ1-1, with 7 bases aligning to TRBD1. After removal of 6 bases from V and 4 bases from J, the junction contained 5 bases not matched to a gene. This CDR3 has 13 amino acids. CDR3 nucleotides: TGTGCCAGCAGGCACGGACAGGTCACTGAAGCTTTCTTT. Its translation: CASRHGQVTEAFF.

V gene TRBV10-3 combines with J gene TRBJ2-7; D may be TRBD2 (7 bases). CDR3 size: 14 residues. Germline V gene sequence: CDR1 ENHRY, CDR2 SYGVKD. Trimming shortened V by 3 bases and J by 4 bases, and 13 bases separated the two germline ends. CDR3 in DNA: TGTGCCATCAGTGACCGGGGGGCTTCATACGAGCAGTACTTC. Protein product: CAISDRGASYEQYF.

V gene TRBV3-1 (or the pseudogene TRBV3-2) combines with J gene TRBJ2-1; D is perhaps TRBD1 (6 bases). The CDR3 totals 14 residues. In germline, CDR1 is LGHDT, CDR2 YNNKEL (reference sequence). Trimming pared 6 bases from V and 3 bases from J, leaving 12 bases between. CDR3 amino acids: CASRAEGDYNEQFF. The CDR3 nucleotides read TGTGCCAGCAGAGCCGAGGGGGACTACAATGAGCAGTTCTTC.

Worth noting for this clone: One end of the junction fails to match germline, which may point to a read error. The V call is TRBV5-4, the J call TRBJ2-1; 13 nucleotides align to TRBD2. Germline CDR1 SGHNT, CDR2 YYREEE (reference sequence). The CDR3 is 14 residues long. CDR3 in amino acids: CASSLTSGGALLVF. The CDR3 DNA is TGTGCCAGCAGCTTAACTAGCGGGGGGGCTTTGCTGGTCTTC.